Sequencing of this TCR beta chain was carried out in a study of spatial heterogeneity in lung cancer. Points from the study as a whole: Circulating ubiquitous expanded tumor TCRs were observed more frequently at resection than at follow-up.

Carried by each TCR cDNA molecule was a unique molecular identifier. TCRdb re-called the 5' RACE reads through MiXCR, storing one row per CDR3 protein. The profile shows approximately 93,000 distinct CDR3 sequences, around 19% of them singletons. To note about this clonotype: Its antigen is unidentified.

The CDR3 totals 13 residues. V lost 3 bases and J lost 6; bases outside the gene matches: 4. Per the germline V gene, CDR1 is DFQATT and CDR2 is SNEGSKA (reference sequence). Time point reported: blood at routine non-recurrence follow-up after resection. Extraction of whole RNA from tumor, nontumor lung or frozen PBMC preceded unsorted sequencing. This chain links TRBV20-1 with TRBJ2-2; 7 nucleotides align to TRBD2. Material: PBMCs, obtained at follow-up. The receptor was isolated from a male donor with early-stage non-small cell lung cancer. The chain's CDR3 is CSARRGGAGELFF. Written as DNA, the CDR3 is TGCAGTGCTAGGCGGGGAGGGGCCGGGGAGCTGTTTTTT.